Listed below are T cell receptor beta chains from one sample, sequenced in a study of technical replicates of blood from a handful of donors. Only in-frame clones appear in the TCRdb table, and some are missing; sequencing was by immunoSEQ multiplex PCR. The sample comprises approximately 81,000 clones, approximately 94% of which are singletons, and 0.36% rests with the top ten. The sample comprised T cells isolated from PBMCs. The receptors originated from a human donor in good health. Both conserved end residues are part of each CDR3. The D gene is left open where the match is weak. Clone sizes are given selectively: once, few, many, or a class where the clone is expanded.

V gene: TRBV15; D gene: .; J gene: TRBJ1-4; clone size: .; CDR3 protein: CATSRVGGDTTNEKLFF; CDR3 DNA: TGTGCCACCAGCAGAGTGGGGGGGGATACAACTAATGAAAAACTGTTTTTT
V gene: TRBV10-3; D gene: .; J gene: TRBJ1-5; clone size: .; CDR3 protein: CAIRWGRIGQPQHF; CDR3 DNA: TGTGCCATCAGGTGGGGGAGGATAGGGCAGCCCCAGCATTTT
V gene: TRBV6-5; D gene: TRBD1; J gene: TRBJ1-2; clone size: .; CDR3 protein: CASSVTGFGYGYTF; CDR3 DNA: TGTGCCAGCAGCGTGACAGGGTTTGGCTATGGCTACACCTTC
V gene: TRBV10-3; D gene: TRBD1; J gene: TRBJ1-4; clone size: .; CDR3 protein: CAIRGDRVEKLFF; CDR3 DNA: TGTGCCATCAGAGGGGACAGGGTAGAAAAACTGTTTTTT
V gene: TRBV7-2; D gene: .; J gene: TRBJ1-4; clone size: .; CDR3 protein: CASSRGTGVKKLFF; CDR3 DNA: TGTGCCAGCAGCCGCGGGACGGGAGTAAAGAAACTGTTTTTT
V gene: TRBV2; D gene: .; J gene: TRBJ1-4; clone size: .; CDR3 protein: CASSYSEKLFF; CDR3 DNA: TGTGCCAGCAGTTATAGTGAAAAACTGTTTTTT
V gene: TRBV6-5; D gene: .; J gene: TRBJ1-1; clone size: .; CDR3 protein: CASSYGEALEAFF; CDR3 DNA: TGTGCCAGCAGTTATGGAGAGGCCCTTGAAGCTTTCTTT
V gene: TRBV2; D gene: TRBD2; J gene: TRBJ2-7; clone size: .; CDR3 protein: CASSRGSGRAGEQYF; CDR3 DNA: TGTGCCAGCAGCCGAGGGAGCGGGAGGGCCGGGGAGCAGTACTTC
V gene: TRBV6-5; D gene: TRBD1; J gene: TRBJ1-1; clone size: .; CDR3 protein: CASSSTGGTEAFF; CDR3 DNA: TGTGCCAGCAGTTCGACAGGGGGCACTGAAGCTTTCTTT
V gene: TRBV2; D gene: .; J gene: TRBJ2-1; clone size: .; CDR3 protein: CGQGNEQFF; CDR3 DNA: TGTGGTCAGGGTAATGAGCAGTTCTTC
V gene: TRBV2; D gene: TRBD1; J gene: TRBJ1-1; clone size: .; CDR3 protein: CASSDRGLTEAFF; CDR3 DNA: TGTGCCAGCAGTGACAGGGGGTTAACTGAAGCTTTCTTT
V gene: TRBV18; D gene: .; J gene: TRBJ1-1; clone size: .; CDR3 protein: CASSPGQTNTEAFF; CDR3 DNA: TGTGCCAGCTCACCTGGACAGACGAACACTGAAGCTTTCTTT
V gene: TRBV7-9; D gene: TRBD1; J gene: TRBJ2-5; clone size: .; CDR3 protein: CASSSLDRAETQYF; CDR3 DNA: TGTGCCAGCAGCTCGCTAGACAGGGCGGAGACCCAGTACTTC
V gene: TRBV15; D gene: .; J gene: TRBJ2-1; clone size: .; CDR3 protein: CATSRGVRNEQFF; CDR3 DNA: TGTGCCACCAGCAGAGGGGTGCGGAATGAGCAGTTCTTC
V gene: TRBV10-3; D gene: .; J gene: TRBJ1-5; clone size: .; CDR3 protein: CAIRQGDNSNQPQHF; CDR3 DNA: TGTGCCATCAGACAGGGAGACAATAGCAATCAGCCCCAGCATTTT
V gene: TRBV6-1; D gene: TRBD1; J gene: TRBJ2-7; clone size: .; CDR3 protein: CASSRTGVTYEQYF; CDR3 DNA: TGTGCCAGCAGTAGGACAGGGGTCACCTACGAGCAGTACTTC
V gene: TRBV12-2; D gene: .; J gene: TRBJ1-1; clone size: .; CDR3 protein: CASRLEVSRGRSTEAFF; CDR3 DNA: TGTGCAAGTCGCTTAGAGGTTTCGAGGGGGCGTAGCACTGAAGCTTTCTTT
V gene: TRBV10-3; D gene: .; J gene: TRBJ2-2; clone size: once; CDR3 protein: CAISGSGHLTGELFF; CDR3 DNA: TGTGCCATCAGTGGATCGGGACACCTTACCGGGGAGCTGTTTTTT
V gene: TRBV9; D gene: TRBD2; J gene: TRBJ2-2; clone size: .; CDR3 protein: CASTHGVAGETGELFF; CDR3 DNA: TGTGCCAGCACCCATGGGGTAGCGGGAGAGACCGGGGAGCTGTTTTTT
V gene: TRBV28; D gene: .; J gene: TRBJ1-1; clone size: .; CDR3 protein: CASVGRETEAFF; CDR3 DNA: TGTGCCAGCGTGGGGAGGGAAACTGAAGCTTTCTTT
V gene: TRBV6-5; D gene: TRBD2; J gene: TRBJ2-1; clone size: .; CDR3 protein: CASISLAGSYNEQFF; CDR3 DNA: TGTGCCAGCATCTCACTAGCGGGCTCCTACAATGAGCAGTTCTTC
V gene: TRBV7-9; D gene: .; J gene: TRBJ1-1; clone size: .; CDR3 protein: CASSLEQAEAFF; CDR3 DNA: TGTGCCAGCAGCTTAGAGCAGGCTGAAGCTTTCTTT
V gene: TRBV6-5; D gene: TRBD1; J gene: TRBJ2-7; clone size: .; CDR3 protein: CAGSYGTDLDEQYF; CDR3 DNA: TGTGCCGGCAGTTACGGGACAGATTTGGACGAGCAGTACTTC
V gene: TRBV4-3; D gene: TRBD2; J gene: TRBJ2-7; clone size: .; CDR3 protein: CASSQEYGGGFEF; CDR3 DNA: TGCGCCAGCAGCCAAGAGTACGGGGGAGGGTTCGAATTC
V gene: TRBV5-1; D gene: .; J gene: TRBJ2-1; clone size: .; CDR3 protein: CASSLEREKDEQFF; CDR3 DNA: TGCGCCAGCAGCTTGGAAAGGGAGAAGGATGAGCAGTTCTTC
V gene: TRBV7-3; D gene: .; J gene: TRBJ1-3; clone size: .; CDR3 protein: CASSLTSYSGNTIYF; CDR3 DNA: TGTGCCAGCAGCTTAACAAGCTACTCTGGAAACACCATATATTTT
V gene: TRBV5-6; D gene: TRBD1; J gene: TRBJ2-6; clone size: .; CDR3 protein: CASSGGDRVGANVLTF; CDR3 DNA: TGTGCCAGCAGCGGGGGCGACAGGGTTGGGGCCAACGTCCTGACTTTC
V gene: TRBV5-6; D gene: .; J gene: TRBJ2-7; clone size: .; CDR3 protein: CASSPTGTLYEQYF; CDR3 DNA: TGTGCCAGCAGCCCGACCGGGACACTCTACGAGCAGTACTTC
V gene: TRBV27; D gene: .; J gene: TRBJ2-7; clone size: .; CDR3 protein: CASSLITGYEQYF; CDR3 DNA: TGTGCCAGCAGTTTAATAACGGGGTACGAGCAGTACTTC
V gene: TRBV10-3; D gene: .; J gene: TRBJ2-7; clone size: .; CDR3 protein: CAIGSVSYEQYF; CDR3 DNA: TGTGCCATCGGCAGCGTTTCCTACGAGCAGTACTTC
V gene: TRBV5-5; D gene: TRBD1; J gene: TRBJ2-7; clone size: .; CDR3 protein: CASSLGPGTGWYEQYF; CDR3 DNA: TGTGCCAGCAGCTTGGGTCCCGGGACAGGGTGGTACGAGCAGTACTTC
V gene: TRBV11-2; D gene: TRBD2; J gene: TRBJ2-5; clone size: .; CDR3 protein: CASSRAGGWETQYF; CDR3 DNA: TGTGCCAGCAGCCGAGCGGGAGGGTGGGAGACCCAGTACTTC
V gene: TRBV28; D gene: TRBD1; J gene: TRBJ2-1; clone size: .; CDR3 protein: CASSSDRVSYNEQFF; CDR3 DNA: TGTGCCAGCAGTTCAGACAGGGTCTCCTACAATGAGCAGTTCTTC
V gene: TRBV10-3; D gene: TRBD1; J gene: TRBJ1-2; clone size: .; CDR3 protein: CAISVDRGEGYTF; CDR3 DNA: TGTGCCATCAGTGTAGACAGGGGGGAAGGCTACACCTTC
V gene: TRBV7-2; D gene: .; J gene: TRBJ2-7; clone size: once; CDR3 protein: CASSLRVPSYEQYF; CDR3 DNA: TGTGCCAGCAGCTTGAGGGTCCCATCCTACGAGCAGTACTTC
V gene: TRBV30; D gene: TRBD2; J gene: TRBJ2-1; clone size: .; CDR3 protein: CAWSVQLALNEQFF; CDR3 DNA: TGTGCCTGGAGTGTACAACTAGCGCTCAATGAGCAGTTCTTC
V gene: TRBV10-3; D gene: .; J gene: TRBJ1-4; clone size: .; CDR3 protein: CAIRGTSEKLFF; CDR3 DNA: TGTGCCATCAGGGGGACATCGGAAAAACTGTTTTTT
V gene: TRBV2; D gene: .; J gene: TRBJ2-1; clone size: .; CDR3 protein: CASSAWTAPYNEQFF; CDR3 DNA: TGTGCCAGCAGTGCTTGGACAGCGCCCTACAATGAGCAGTTCTTC
V gene: TRBV30; D gene: .; J gene: TRBJ2-7; clone size: .; CDR3 protein: CAWSVLSYEQYF; CDR3 DNA: TGTGCCTGGAGTGTACTGAGTTACGAGCAGTACTTC
V gene: TRBV2; D gene: .; J gene: TRBJ2-2; clone size: .; CDR3 protein: CASSEDGASNTGELFF; CDR3 DNA: TGTGCCAGCAGTGAAGATGGGGCTTCGAACACCGGGGAGCTGTTTTTT
V gene: TRBV6-6; D gene: TRBD1; J gene: TRBJ1-4; clone size: .; CDR3 protein: CASSGDRGWRREKLFF; CDR3 DNA: TGTGCCAGCAGCGGGGACAGGGGTTGGAGACGGGAAAAACTGTTTTTT
V gene: TRBV29-1; D gene: .; J gene: TRBJ2-2; clone size: .; CDR3 protein: CSAAVDRTLVETGELFF; CDR3 DNA: TGCAGCGCCGCCGTCGACAGGACCTTGGTAGAAACCGGGGAGCTGTTTTTT
V gene: TRBV25-1; D gene: TRBD2; J gene: TRBJ2-5; clone size: .; CDR3 protein: CASGVLSGMYQETQYF; CDR3 DNA: TGTGCCAGCGGGGTATTGAGCGGGATGTACCAAGAGACCCAGTACTTC
V gene: TRBV19; D gene: .; J gene: TRBJ2-7; clone size: .; CDR3 protein: CASTATGTLGEQYF; CDR3 DNA: TGTGCCAGTACTGCAACAGGGACGCTGGGCGAGCAGTACTTC
V gene: TRBV7-3; D gene: TRBD2; J gene: TRBJ2-1; clone size: .; CDR3 protein: CASSPTSEYNEQFF; CDR3 DNA: TGTGCCAGCAGCCCTACTAGCGAGTACAATGAGCAGTTCTTC
V gene: TRBV6-5; D gene: .; J gene: TRBJ2-3; clone size: .; CDR3 protein: CASSYILSDTQYF; CDR3 DNA: TGTGCCAGCAGTTACATTCTGTCAGATACGCAGTATTTT
V gene: TRBV25-1; D gene: .; J gene: TRBJ1-5; clone size: .; CDR3 protein: CASNRTFFSNQPQHF; CDR3 DNA: TGTGCCAGCAATCGGACATTTTTTAGCAATCAGCCCCAGCATTTT
V gene: TRBV9; D gene: .; J gene: TRBJ1-5; clone size: .; CDR3 protein: CASSGGGGYSNQPQHF; CDR3 DNA: TGTGCCAGCAGCGGAGGTGGGGGGTATAGCAATCAGCCCCAGCATTTT
V gene: TRBV7-2; D gene: .; J gene: TRBJ2-1; clone size: .; CDR3 protein: CASIAGNLPLANTYNEQFF; CDR3 DNA: TGTGCCAGCATCGCCGGAAACCTACCATTAGCGAATACCTACAATGAGCAGTTCTTC
V gene: TRBV28; D gene: .; J gene: TRBJ2-7; clone size: .; CDR3 protein: CASRASGTYEQYF; CDR3 DNA: TGTGCCAGCAGAGCATCAGGCACCTACGAGCAGTACTTC
V gene: TRBV4-3; D gene: TRBD1; J gene: TRBJ1-1; clone size: .; CDR3 protein: CASSHNRGVNTEAFF; CDR3 DNA: TGCGCCAGCAGCCATAACAGGGGGGTCAACACTGAAGCTTTCTTT
V gene: TRBV27; D gene: TRBD1; J gene: TRBJ1-2; clone size: .; CDR3 protein: CASSPAGTGTGYTF; CDR3 DNA: TGTGCCAGCAGTCCGGCCGGGACAGGGACCGGCTACACCTTC
V gene: TRBV14; D gene: .; J gene: TRBJ2-7; clone size: .; CDR3 protein: CASSQEAHGTRDYEQYF; CDR3 DNA: TGTGCCAGCAGCCAAGAAGCCCACGGGACAAGAGACTACGAGCAGTACTTC
V gene: TRBV6-1; D gene: .; J gene: TRBJ2-5; clone size: .; CDR3 protein: CASSEAAGPQTQYF; CDR3 DNA: TGTGCCAGCAGTGAAGCGGCAGGGCCTCAGACCCAGTACTTC
V gene: TRBV29-1; D gene: TRBD2; J gene: TRBJ2-5; clone size: once; CDR3 protein: CSVRLASLGETQYF; CDR3 DNA: TGCAGCGTTCGACTAGCCTCCCTTGGGGAGACCCAGTACTTC
V gene: TRBV25-1; D gene: .; J gene: TRBJ2-1; clone size: .; CDR3 protein: CASSETSGVGYNEQFF; CDR3 DNA: TGTGCCAGCAGTGAAACATCGGGTGTGGGCTACAATGAGCAGTTCTTC
V gene: TRBV27; D gene: .; J gene: TRBJ1-1; clone size: .; CDR3 protein: CASSFLPGVDTEAFF; CDR3 DNA: TGTGCCAGCAGTTTCCTTCCGGGGGTTGACACTGAAGCTTTCTTT
V gene: TRBV27; D gene: TRBD2; J gene: TRBJ2-7; clone size: .; CDR3 protein: CASSLAGDEQYF; CDR3 DNA: TGTGCCAGCAGTTTGGCGGGGGACGAGCAGTACTTC
V gene: TRBV19; D gene: TRBD2; J gene: TRBJ2-1; clone size: .; CDR3 protein: CASSILGREGSNEQFF; CDR3 DNA: TGTGCCAGTAGTATACTGGGTCGGGAGGGAAGCAATGAGCAGTTCTTC